Below are 21 T cell receptor beta chains sequenced from a single sample in a study of blood T cell repertoires in COVID-19. Sequenced by immunoSEQ multiplex PCR; TCRdb stores in-frame clones only, minus some. The sample records fewer than 350,000 clones, approximately 91% being singletons. The specimen was PBMCs or T cells enriched from blood (not recorded which). Every receptor here comes from a woman aged 40 to 50 with acute COVID-19.

As concerns this clone: The sample carries other DNA sequences with the same CDR3. The chain couples TRBV6-5 to TRBJ2-7; a weak D match, TRBD2 (6 bases). The CDR3 sequence is 15 residues long. The V gene lost 2 bases and the J gene lost 2 bases, with 13 bases spanning the gap. Germline V gene lookup returns CDR1 MNHEY and CDR2 SVGAGI. CDR3 in DNA: TGTGCCAGCAGTTACGGCACAGGAGGGGCCTACGAGCAGTACTTC. Amino acid sequence: CASSYGTGGAYEQYF.

V is TRBV5-1 and J is TRBJ2-5; 7 bases align to TRBD1. The germline gives CDR1 SGHRS, CDR2 YFSETQ. This CDR3 spans 14 amino acids. V shed 5 bases and J 1 base; nucleotides not matched to a gene: 5. In DNA form, the CDR3 reads TGCGCCAGCAGGATTGGGACAGCCCAAGAGACCCAGTACTTC. Its translation is CASRIGTAQETQYF.

In DNA form, the CDR3 reads TGTGCCAGCAGTTACCGGGGGGGGTGGACAGATACGCAGTATTTT. Translated: CASSYRGGWTDTQYF. This rearrangement joins TRBV6-5 to TRBJ2-3; 8 bases match TRBD2. The germline CDR1 and CDR2 sequences are MNHEY and SVGAGI. This CDR3 is 15 amino acids long. The J segment lost 3 bases and the V segment lost 2 bases, leaving 4 bases of the junction unmatched.

The J gene is TRBJ1-5, the V gene TRBV28, with 9 bases fitting TRBD1. V gave up 6 bases and J gave up 3 bases; unmatched junction bases: 3. The CDR3 is made up of 14 amino acids. Germline-derived CDR1 and CDR2 are MDHEN and SYDVKM. The CDR3 region is CASRGTGLNQPQHF. The CDR3 DNA reads as TGTGCCAGCAGGGGGACAGGGCTCAATCAGCCCCAGCATTTT.

This chain connects TRBV30 to TRBJ2-5, with TRBD2 identical over 10 bases. J gave up 5 bases and V 4 bases, and 10 bases lay outside the gene matches. The CDR3 extends over 15 amino acids. Germline values: CDR1 GTSNPN, CDR2 SVGIG (reference sequence). Written as DNA, the CDR3 is TGTGCCTGGAAGAAAGCGGGAGGGCCGAGGGAGACCCAGTACTTC. Translation: CAWKKAGGPRETQYF.

This chain uses TRBV20-1 with TRBJ1-2; D gene unclear. Germline V gene lookup returns CDR1 DFQATT and CDR2 SNEGSKA (reference sequence). CDR3 length equals 11 residues. V lost 0 bases and J 6 bases, leaving 5 bases between the germline ends. This CDR3 is CSARDFHGYTF. The CDR3 DNA follows: TGCAGTGCTAGAGACTTCCATGGCTACACCTTC.

The chain combines TRBV11-3 with TRBJ1-6; 7 bases align to TRBD1. J gave up 8 bases and V 3 bases, and 7 bases lay outside the gene matches. CDR1 is SGHNT, CDR2 YENEEA, per germline. The CDR3 extends over 15 amino acids. The CDR3 nucleotides read TGTGCCAGCAGCTTGGGACAGTGGGTTGATTCACCCCTCCACTTT. This gives the protein CASSLGQWVDSPLHF. The full variable domain, rest sourced from reference TRBV11-3 and TRBJ1-6, is EAGVVQSPRYKIIEKKQPVAFWCNPISGHNTLYWYLQNLGQGPELLIRYENEEAVDDSQLPKDRFSAERLKGVDSTLKIQPAELGDSAVYLCASSLGQWVDSPLHFGNGTRLTVT.

A few counts support this clone. The genes are TRBV7-8 and TRBJ2-3, with D possibly matching TRBD1 (6 bases). The germline CDR1 and CDR2 sequences are SGHVS and FQNEAQ. This CDR3 has 13 amino acids. V was shortened by 1 base and J by 13 bases, with 15 bases between the two germline ends. This chain's CDR3 is CASSLVLAGDKYF. CDR3 bases: TGTGCCAGCAGCTTAGTTTTGGCCGGGGACAAGTATTTT.

The J gene is TRBJ2-1, the V gene TRBV15, with D possibly matching TRBD1 (6 bases). The V gene's germline CDR1 is LNHNV and CDR2 YYDKDF (reference sequence). This CDR3 has 15 residues. V lost 5 bases, J lost 6 bases, and 17 bases lay in between. CDR3 coding DNA: TGTGCCACCAGCCCGCGTGAGGGGGAGATCAATGAGCAGTTCTTC. Translation: CATSPREGEINEQFF. Combining the CDR3 with reference TRBV15 and TRBJ2-1 gives the whole variable domain DAMVIQNPRYQVTQFGKPVTLSCSQTLNHNVMYWYQQKSSQAPKLLFHYYDKDFNNEADTPDNFQSRRPNTSFCFLDIRSPGLGDTAMYLCATSPREGEINEQFFGPGTRLTVL.

This clone was observed a single time. The chain recombines TRBV7-9 with TRBJ1-4; 7 positions match TRBD1. The CDR3 loop spans 13 amino acids. V gave up 5 bases and J gave up 8 bases; unmatched junction bases: 5. Germline V lookup: CDR1 SEHNR, CDR2 FQNEAQ (reference sequence). The CDR3 spells CASSIGTAEKLFF. CDR3 sequence (DNA): TGTGCCAGCAGCATCGGGACAGCCGAAAAACTGTTTTTT.

The chain is built from TRBV27 and TRBJ2-1; TRBD2 matches 7 bases. From germline, CDR1 is MNHEY and CDR2 SMNVEV (reference sequence). V lost 0 bases to trimming and J lost 4 bases; unmatched junction nucleotides: 6. CDR3 length equals 16 residues. CDR3 sequence reads: CASSLSGRAAYNEQFF. In DNA form, the CDR3 reads TGTGCCAGCAGTTTATCGGGGAGGGCCGCTTACAATGAGCAGTTCTTC.

The gene calls are TRBV7-9 and TRBJ1-1; the match to TRBD1 covers 7 bases. Losses at the gene ends were 7 bases for V and 5 bases for J; bases not matched to a gene: 7. Per germline, CDR1 SEHNR and CDR2 FQNEAQ (reference sequence). The CDR3 runs to 13 residues. CDR3 loop: CASTRQGLTEAFF. CDR3 DNA: TGTGCCAGCACTAGACAGGGTTTGACTGAAGCTTTCTTT.

This sequence joins TRBV3-1 (or the pseudogene TRBV3-2) and TRBJ1-3; D is ambiguous. Germline V lookup: CDR1 LGHDT, CDR2 YNNKEL (reference sequence). The CDR3 contains 13 residues. Trimming cost V 3 bases and J 3 bases, with 6 bases left between them. CDR3 in amino acids: CASSHSHGNTIYF. The CDR3 DNA follows: TGTGCCAGCAGCCATAGTCATGGAAACACCATATATTTT.

This chain links TRBV19 with TRBJ1-2; D call uncertain. CDR1 is LNHDA and CDR2 is SQIVND in the germline V gene (reference sequence). V was cut by 7 bases and J by 5 bases, with 14 bases left in between. There are 13 residues in the CDR3. As DNA, the CDR3 is TGTGCCAGTAATGAGGCCAACCGGTATGGCTACACCTTC. It yields the protein CASNEANRYGYTF.

The chain carries TRBV6-6 and TRBJ1-1; D possibly corresponds to TRBD1 (5 bases). The germline V gene has CDR1 MNHNY and CDR2 SVGAGI (reference sequence). V was cut by 5 bases and J by 0 bases, with 10 bases left in between. The CDR3 spans 14 residues. The CDR3 reads CASSQQDMNTEAFF. CDR3 in DNA: TGTGCCAGCAGTCAACAGGACATGAACACTGAAGCTTTCTTT.

The J gene is TRBJ1-4, the V gene TRBV18, with 10 nucleotides matching TRBD1. J lost 4 bases, V lost 4 bases, and 3 bases had no gene match. Germline V gives CDR1 KGHSH, CDR2 LQKENI. This CDR3 contains 15 residues. The DNA for the CDR3 is TGTGCCAGCTCACTCCGGGACAGGGGTAATGAAAAACTGTTTTTT. Protein: CASSLRDRGNEKLFF.

The genes are TRBV7-3 and TRBJ1-2; 8 bases align to TRBD1. This CDR3 contains 13 residues. The junction had 6 bases not matched to a gene; V was cut back by 5 bases and J by 7 bases. The germline CDR1 and CDR2 sequences are SGHTA and FQGTGA. Written as DNA, the CDR3 is TGTGCCAGCAGCCAGGACAGGGAAGGTGGCTACACCTTC. It yields the protein CASSQDREGGYTF. Combining the CDR3 with reference TRBV7-3 and TRBJ1-2 gives the whole variable domain GAGVSQTPSNKVTEKGKYVELRCDPISGHTALYWYRQSLGQGPEFLIYFQGTGAADDSGLPNDRFFAVRPEGSVSTLKIQRTERGDSAVYLCASSQDREGGYTFGSGTRLTVV.

The V and J genes are TRBV18 and TRBJ2-7, with 8 bases aligning to TRBD2. In germline, CDR1 is KGHSH, CDR2 LQKENI. The CDR3 consists of 14 residues. After removal of 8 bases from V and 1 base from J, the junction contained 7 bases not matched to a gene. Here the CDR3 DNA reads TGTGCCAGCCAAGGGAGCGGGGGATCCTACGAGCAGTACTTC. Translated: CASQGSGGSYEQYF.

The chain uses TRBV5-4 and TRBJ1-4, with a weak D call TRBD1 (6 bases). Germline CDR1 and CDR2: SGHNT and YYREEE (reference sequence). Trimming stripped 6 bases from V and 3 bases from J, with 9 bases between. The CDR3 runs 13 residues. This CDR3 reads CASMDSPNEKLFF. The CDR3 nucleotides read TGTGCCAGCATGGACAGCCCTAATGAAAAACTGTTTTTT.

The chain has TRBV19 and TRBJ1-2, with 7 nucleotides matching TRBD1. The germline CDR1 and CDR2 sequences are LNHDA and SQIVND (reference sequence). With 5 bases clipped from V and 8 bases from J, the junction kept 14 bases outside the gene matches. This CDR3 contains 15 residues. In DNA, the CDR3 is TGTGCCAGTAGTTCCTCGGACAGGAACCCCGGGGGCTACACCTTC. Translation gives CASSSSDRNPGGYTF.

This chain uses TRBV19 with TRBJ2-7; 9 bases align to TRBD2. CDR1 and CDR2 from the germline V gene are LNHDA and SQIVND (reference sequence). The CDR3 covers 17 residues. Germline trimming cut 5 bases from V and 0 bases from J; bases unmatched to any gene: 11. The CDR3 DNA sequence: TGTGCCAGTAGTGCTGGACTAGCGCGGGTCTACTCCTACGAGCAGTACTTC. This codes for CASSAGLARVYSYEQYF. Using reference TRBV19 and TRBJ2-7 for the parts outside the CDR3, the full variable domain is DGGITQSPKYLFRKEGQNVTLSCEQNLNHDAMYWYRQDPGQGLRLIYYSQIVNDFQKGDIAEGYSVSREKKESFPLTVTSAQKNPTAFYLCASSAGLARVYSYEQYFGPGTRLTVT.